One sample yielded the 23 T cell receptor beta chains listed below, sequenced in a study of beta chain features in type 1 diabetes. The authors reverse transcribed all of the isolated RNA, so sequencing captured expressed TCRB transcripts. Method: immunoSEQ multiplex PCR; TCRdb's copy keeps in-frame clones and lacks some. The data hold 300,000 to 450,000 clones, with 15% to 20% observed a single time. The sequenced sample was naive CD4+ T cells from blood. The receptors originated from a woman aged 18-29 years in good health.

This clone was detected a few times. The chain recombines TRBV13 with TRBJ2-1; 13 bases fit TRBD2. V shed 2 bases and J 9 bases; nucleotides not matched to a gene: 10. Germline V gene data show CDR1 as PRHDT and CDR2 as FYEKMQ (reference sequence). The CDR3 runs to 17 residues. CDR3 coding DNA: TGTGCCAGCAGCTTAAGTCCACTAGCGGGAGGGCCCGGTGAGCAGTTCTTC. It translates to CASSLSPLAGGPGEQFF.

This clone was seen a handful of times. Other DNA sequences in the sample encode the same CDR3. V usage is TRBV9 and J usage is TRBJ1-1; D gene unclear. Trimming cost V 1 base and J 0 bases, with 7 bases left between them. This CDR3 region has 14 residues. Looked up from germline, CDR1 is SGDLS and CDR2 is YYNGEE. CDR3 in DNA: TGTGCCAGCAGCGTATTGGCAGTGAACACTGAAGCTTTCTTT. Translating gives CASSVLAVNTEAFF.

On this clone: The sample contains more than one DNA sequence encoding this CDR3. V gene TRBV5-1 combines with J gene TRBJ2-7, with D possibly TRBD1 on 5 matching bases. CDR3 length: 14 amino acids. Germline values: CDR1 SGHRS, CDR2 YFSETQ. V lost 4 bases, J lost 3 bases, and 14 bases lay in between. This chain's CDR3 is CASSLDRSIYEQYF. DNA for the CDR3: TGCGCCAGCAGCCTCGACAGATCCATCTACGAGCAGTACTTC.

This clone was seen only a few times. The chain has TRBV9 and TRBJ2-1, with TRBD2 identical over 10 bases. V lost 2 bases to trimming and J lost 4 bases; unmatched junction nucleotides: 0. The CDR3 totals 14 residues. Germline V lookup: CDR1 SGDLS, CDR2 YYNGEE. This CDR3 reads CASSVSGGYNEQFF. The DNA of the CDR3 is TGTGCCAGCAGCGTTAGCGGGGGGTACAATGAGCAGTTCTTC.

V usage is TRBV9 and J usage is TRBJ2-1, with D possibly matching TRBD2 (5 bases). The germline V and J ends were trimmed by 2 bases and 3 bases, with 12 bases remaining between them. Germline V gene sequence: CDR1 SGDLS, CDR2 YYNGEE. The CDR3 consists of 15 residues. The CDR3 DNA reads TGTGCCAGCAGCGTTGGACTTGGGTACTACAATGAGCAGTTCTTC. Its protein is CASSVGLGYYNEQFF.

The chain's CDR3 is CASSLTDEQYF. In DNA form, the CDR3 reads TGTGCCAGCAGCCTGACAGACGAGCAGTACTTC. The chain employs TRBV5-4 and TRBJ2-7; D is perhaps TRBD1 (5 bases). Germline values: CDR1 SGHNT, CDR2 YYREEE (reference sequence). This CDR3 has 11 residues. V lost 4 bases to trimming and J lost 5 bases, with 7 bases between them.

The table lists this clone with a few counts. The chain combines TRBV7-2 with TRBJ1-2, with 12 nucleotides matching TRBD1. CDR1 is SGHTA and CDR2 is FQGNSA in the germline V gene. This CDR3 contains 15 residues. Unmatched junction bases numbered 6, after V lost 3 bases and J lost 7 bases. This CDR3 is CASSFGTGGGFGYTF. In nucleotides, the CDR3 is TGTGCCAGCAGCTTTGGGACAGGGGGCGGTTTTGGCTACACCTTC.

The V call is TRBV18, the J call TRBJ2-7, with 7 bases identical to TRBD1. This CDR3 has 15 amino acids. The trim removed 3 bases at V and 3 bases at J, leaving 8 bases unmatched. The germline V gene has CDR1 KGHSH and CDR2 LQKENI. The CDR3 region is CASSPDRQGVYEQYF. The CDR3 nucleotides are TGTGCCAGCTCACCTGATAGACAGGGTGTCTACGAGCAGTACTTC.

In its sample, this clone was seen a few times. CDR3 DNA: TGTGCCAGCAGGGCCGGGACTGCCTACGAGCAGTACTTC. Translated, it gives CASRAGTAYEQYF. The chain recombines TRBV27 with TRBJ2-7; perhaps TRBD2 as D (6 bases). Trimming took 6 bases from V and 2 from J, leaving 11 bases between them. Germline lookup yields CDR1 MNHEY and CDR2 SMNVEV (reference sequence). The CDR3 runs 13 residues.

V is TRBV25-1 and J is TRBJ1-1; D gene ambiguous. The CDR3 consists of 13 residues. V dropped 3 bases and J dropped 1 base, with 6 bases sitting between them. Germline V gene data show CDR1 as MGHDK and CDR2 as SYGVNS. CDR3 in DNA: TGTGCCAGCAGTGATCCCGGGAACACTGAAGCTTTCTTT. Translating it yields CASSDPGNTEAFF.

The rearrangement joins TRBV18 to TRBJ2-3, with D tentatively TRBD1 (6 bases). The CDR3 consists of 15 residues. CDR1 and CDR2 (germline): KGHSH, LQKENI. V dropped 3 bases and J dropped 4 bases, with 14 bases sitting between them. CDR3 protein: CASSPSGAGADTQYF. In nucleotides, the CDR3 is TGTGCCAGCTCACCCTCAGGGGCTGGAGCAGATACGCAGTATTTT.

The rearrangement uses TRBV15 and TRBJ1-2; D is unclear. Per germline, CDR1 LNHNV and CDR2 YYDKDF (reference sequence). The CDR3 sequence is 16 residues long. V was trimmed by 3 bases and J by 2 bases, leaving 16 bases between them. The CDR3 nucleotides are TGTGCCACCAGCAGTCCCCGTATATCTAGCAACTATGGCTACACCTTC. Protein product: CATSSPRISSNYGYTF.

This chain's CDR3 is CASSSEAGGPRETQYF. CDR3 in DNA: TGTGCCAGCAGTTCGGAGGCGGGAGGGCCCAGGGAGACCCAGTACTTC. The chain uses TRBV2 and TRBJ2-5; 9 bases map to TRBD2. The junction had 12 bases not matched to a gene; V was cut back by 5 bases and J by 5 bases. This CDR3 comprises 16 residues. CDR1 and CDR2 from the germline V gene are SNHLY and FYNNEI.

This clone has more than one count but fewer than ten. The rearrangement joins TRBV28 to TRBJ2-7; 9 nucleotides match TRBD2. Germline V gene data show CDR1 as MDHEN and CDR2 as SYDVKM. Unmatched junction bases numbered 9, after V lost 0 bases and J lost 6 bases. The CDR3 runs 16 residues. For the CDR3, the DNA is TGTGCCAGCAGTTTATGGGAGAGCGGGGGGCAGGCCGAGCAGTACTTC. Its protein is CASSLWESGGQAEQYF.

The chain employs TRBV6-5 and TRBJ2-5, with TRBD2 matching over 12 bases. V lost 10 bases, J lost 5 bases, and 5 bases stayed unmatched. The CDR3 runs 13 residues. Germline V lookup: CDR1 MNHEY, CDR2 SVGAGI. The CDR3 DNA is TGTGCCATAGGACTAGCGGGAACGGAGACCCAGTACTTC. Protein: CAIGLAGTETQYF.

The V and J genes are TRBV7-9 and TRBJ1-1; TRBD1 agrees at 11 bases. The J segment lost 5 bases and the V segment lost 5 bases, leaving 10 bases of the junction unmatched. The CDR3 has 16 residues. CDR1 and CDR2 (germline): SEHNR, FQNEAQ (reference sequence). CDR3 protein: CASSPTVGTGGTEAFF. The DNA for the CDR3 is TGTGCCAGCAGCCCAACGGTGGGGACAGGGGGGACTGAAGCTTTCTTT.

This clone has only a few counts. The chain couples TRBV4-1 to TRBJ2-7; 9 bases agree with TRBD2. V lost 0 bases to trimming and J lost 4 bases; unmatched junction nucleotides: 7. The V gene's germline CDR1 is MGHRA and CDR2 YSYEKL. This CDR3 is built from 16 residues. CDR3 protein: CASSQDGRLADYEQYF. The CDR3 bases are TGCGCCAGCAGCCAAGACGGACGACTAGCGGATTACGAGCAGTACTTC.

This clone was picked up a small number of times. The chain uses TRBV7-2 and TRBJ1-5; the D gene is possibly TRBD1 (6 bases). Germline CDR1 is SGHTA and CDR2 is FQGNSA. This CDR3 has 16 residues. The ends were cut back, 5 bases at V and 2 bases at J, with 16 bases in the middle. Here the CDR3 reads CASSEHRENGNQPQHF. The CDR3 DNA sequence: TGTGCCAGCAGCGAGCACAGGGAAAATGGCAATCAGCCCCAGCATTTT.

The sample holds a few counts of this clone. This sequence joins TRBV4-1 and TRBJ1-4, with D possibly matching TRBD1 (6 bases). Trimming pared 5 bases from V and 5 bases from J, leaving 18 bases between. Germline loops: CDR1 MGHRA, CDR2 YSYEKL. The CDR3 runs 16 residues. CDR3 DNA sequence: TGCGCCAGCAGCGACCCCAGGGGCAGGGAAAATGAAAAACTGTTTTTT. This encodes CASSDPRGRENEKLFF.

This clone was counted only a few times. The V call is TRBV5-1, the J call TRBJ2-1, with 9 nucleotides matching TRBD1. V shed 1 base, J shed 5 bases, and the junction held 4 bases outside the gene matches. CDR3 length equals 15 residues. In germline, CDR1 is SGHRS, CDR2 YFSETQ. In DNA form, the CDR3 reads TGCGCCAGCAGCTTGCCGGGACAGGGCCACAATGAGCAGTTCTTC. Translating it yields CASSLPGQGHNEQFF.

This clone turned up a few times. The chain recombines TRBV5-6 with TRBJ2-4, with D possibly being TRBD1 (6 bases). Germline assignment: CDR1 SGHDT and CDR2 YYEEEE. The CDR3 consists of 14 residues. V dropped 0 bases and J dropped 8 bases, with 12 bases sitting between them. The CDR3 loop reads CASSLAGVWDIQYF. CDR3 bases: TGTGCCAGCAGCTTGGCAGGGGTATGGGACATTCAGTACTTC.

Only a few counts were recorded for this clone. This chain connects TRBV4-1 to TRBJ2-5, with D possibly matching TRBD2 (6 bases). V shed 1 base and J shed 3 bases, with 15 bases lying between them. Germline CDR1 and CDR2: MGHRA and YSYEKL. This CDR3 has 16 amino acids. CDR3 protein: CASSQVGSRVEETQYF. The CDR3 DNA is TGCGCCAGCAGCCAAGTCGGGAGTAGAGTCGAAGAGACCCAGTACTTC.

The chain uses TRBV2 and TRBJ1-4; 10 bases line up with TRBD1. V trimming: 7 bases; J trimming: 7 bases; junction bases outside the gene matches: 12. Per germline, CDR1 SNHLY and CDR2 FYNNEI. CDR3 size: 16 residues. CDR3 bases: TGTGCCAGCAACGGGGGCCCGGGACAGGGGAGTGAAAAACTGTTTTTT. Amino acid sequence: CASNGGPGQGSEKLFF. Complete variable domain (other parts from reference TRBV2 and TRBJ1-4): EPEVTQTPSHQVTQMGQEVILRCVPISNHLYFYWYRQILGQKVEFLVSFYNNEISEKSEIFDDQFSVERPDGSNFTLKIRSTKLEDSAMYFCASNGGPGQGSEKLFFGSGTQLSVL.